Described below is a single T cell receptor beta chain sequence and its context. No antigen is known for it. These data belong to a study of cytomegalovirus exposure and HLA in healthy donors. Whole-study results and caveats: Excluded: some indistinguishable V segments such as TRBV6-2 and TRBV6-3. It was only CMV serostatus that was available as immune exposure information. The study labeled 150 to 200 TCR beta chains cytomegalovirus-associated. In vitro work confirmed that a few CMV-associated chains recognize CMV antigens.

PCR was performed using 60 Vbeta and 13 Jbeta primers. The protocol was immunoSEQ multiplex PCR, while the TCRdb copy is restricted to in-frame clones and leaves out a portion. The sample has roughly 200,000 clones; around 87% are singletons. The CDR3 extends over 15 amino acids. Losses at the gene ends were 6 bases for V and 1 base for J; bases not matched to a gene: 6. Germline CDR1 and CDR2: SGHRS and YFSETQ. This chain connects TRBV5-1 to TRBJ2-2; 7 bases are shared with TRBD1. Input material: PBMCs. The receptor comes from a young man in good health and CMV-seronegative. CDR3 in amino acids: CASMMGQMNTGELFF. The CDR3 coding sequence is TGCGCCAGCATGATGGGACAGATGAACACCGGGGAGCTGTTTTTT.